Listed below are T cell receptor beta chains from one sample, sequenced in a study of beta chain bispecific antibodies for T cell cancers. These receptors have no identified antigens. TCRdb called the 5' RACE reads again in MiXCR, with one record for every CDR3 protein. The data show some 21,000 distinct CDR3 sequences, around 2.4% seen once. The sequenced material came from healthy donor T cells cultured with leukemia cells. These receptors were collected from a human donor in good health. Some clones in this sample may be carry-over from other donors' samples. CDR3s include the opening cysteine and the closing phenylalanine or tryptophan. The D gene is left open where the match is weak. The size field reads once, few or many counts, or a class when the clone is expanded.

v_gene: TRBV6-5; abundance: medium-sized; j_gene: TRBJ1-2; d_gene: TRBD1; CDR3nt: TGTGCCAGCAGTTACTCGACAGGGATTTATGGCTACACCTTC; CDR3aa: CASSYSTGIYGYTF
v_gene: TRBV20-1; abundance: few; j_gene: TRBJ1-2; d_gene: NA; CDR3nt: TGCAGTGCTAGAGGGGGGGGGGAGTACGATCTTAACTATGGCTACACCTTC; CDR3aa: CSARGGGEYDLNYGYTF
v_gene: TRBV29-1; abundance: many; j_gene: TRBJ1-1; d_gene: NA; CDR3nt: TGCAGCGTTGATCCCCGGCTGGGTGAGACTGAAGCTTTCTTT; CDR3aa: CSVDPRLGETEAFF
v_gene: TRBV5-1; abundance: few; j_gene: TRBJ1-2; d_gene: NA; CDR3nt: TGCGCCAGCAGCTTGGATTGGGGGCGCGGGGGCTACACCTTC; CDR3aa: CASSLDWGRGGYTF
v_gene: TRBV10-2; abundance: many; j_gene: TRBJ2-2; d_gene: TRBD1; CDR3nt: TGCGCCAGCAGTACAGGGGCCGGGGAGCTGTTTTTT; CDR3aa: CASSTGAGELFF
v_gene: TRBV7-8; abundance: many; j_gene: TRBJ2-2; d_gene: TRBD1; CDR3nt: TGTGCCAGCTCAACCGAACAGGGGGCGTTTACCGGGGAGCTGTTTTTT; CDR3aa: CASSTEQGAFTGELFF
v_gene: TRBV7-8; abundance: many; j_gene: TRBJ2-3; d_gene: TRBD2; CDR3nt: TGTGCCAGCAGCTTAGGCGCGGGGGGGGTCCCAGATACGCAGTATTTT; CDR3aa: CASSLGAGGVPDTQYF
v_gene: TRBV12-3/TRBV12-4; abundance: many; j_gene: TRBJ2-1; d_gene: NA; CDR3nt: TGTGCCAGCAGTTTCGGTTTCTACAATGAGCAGTTCTTC; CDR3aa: CASSFGFYNEQFF
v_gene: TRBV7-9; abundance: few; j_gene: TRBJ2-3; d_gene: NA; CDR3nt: TGTGCCAGCAGCTTGGGGACGGTAACAGATACGCAGTATTTT; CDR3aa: CASSLGTVTDTQYF
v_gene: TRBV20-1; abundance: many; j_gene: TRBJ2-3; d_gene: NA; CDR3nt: TGCAGTGCTAGCCTACCTGGGGATACGCAGTATTTT; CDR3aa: CSASLPGDTQYF
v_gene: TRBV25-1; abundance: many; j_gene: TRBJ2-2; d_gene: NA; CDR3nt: TGTGCCAGCAGCGACACTAACACCGGGGAGCTGTTTTTT; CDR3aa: CASSDTNTGELFF
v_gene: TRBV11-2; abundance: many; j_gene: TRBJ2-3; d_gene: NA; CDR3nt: TGTGCCAGCAGCTCTACGGGTGGCACAGATACGCAGTATTTT; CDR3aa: CASSSTGGTDTQYF
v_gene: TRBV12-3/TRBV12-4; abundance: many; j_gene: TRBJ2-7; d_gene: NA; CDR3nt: TGTGCCAGCAGTTCAACCGGGACACGATCCTACGAGCAGTACTTC; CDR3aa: CASSSTGTRSYEQYF
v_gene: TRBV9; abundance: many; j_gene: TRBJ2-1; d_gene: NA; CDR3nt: TGTGCCAGCAGCGTAGGAAGGCGCAATGAGCAGTTCTTC; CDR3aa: CASSVGRRNEQFF
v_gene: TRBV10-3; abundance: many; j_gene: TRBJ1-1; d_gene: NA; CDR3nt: TGTGCCATCAGTGAGTCGATCGGGCGCCCTCCGAATGGTGTTGAAGCTTTCTTT; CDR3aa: CAISESIGRPPNGVEAFF
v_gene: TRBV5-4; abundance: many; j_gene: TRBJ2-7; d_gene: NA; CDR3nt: TGTGCCAGCAGCTTGGGACCAGACAACTCCTACGAGCAGTACTTC; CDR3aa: CASSLGPDNSYEQYF
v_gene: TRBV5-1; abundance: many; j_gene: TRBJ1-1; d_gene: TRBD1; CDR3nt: TGCGCCAGCAGCACATCAGGGGGCAAGGGCACTGAAGCTTTCTTT; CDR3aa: CASSTSGGKGTEAFF
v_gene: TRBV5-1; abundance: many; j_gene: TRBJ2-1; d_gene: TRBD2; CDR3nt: TGCGCCAGCAGCCTCCATAGCGGGCCCTTTTCATACAATGAGCAGTTCTTC; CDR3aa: CASSLHSGPFSYNEQFF
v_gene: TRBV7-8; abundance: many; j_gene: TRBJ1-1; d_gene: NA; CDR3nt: TGTGCCAGCAGCTTGGGTAGCGGGGTAGGCACTGAAGCTTTCTTT; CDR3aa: CASSLGSGVGTEAFF
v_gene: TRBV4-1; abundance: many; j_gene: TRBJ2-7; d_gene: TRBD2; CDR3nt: TGCGCCAGCAGCCAGTCAACTAGCGGGACTTCCTACGAGCAGTACTTC; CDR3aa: CASSQSTSGTSYEQYF
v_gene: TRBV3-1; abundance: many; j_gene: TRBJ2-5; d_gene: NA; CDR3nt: TGTGCCAGCAGTCCAGGGGAACGAGAGACCCAGTACTTC; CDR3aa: CASSPGERETQYF
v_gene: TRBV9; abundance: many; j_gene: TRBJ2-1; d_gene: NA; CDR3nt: TGTGCCAGCAGCGTAGATGGGGGCCGTCCGTTCTTC; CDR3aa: CASSVDGGRPFF